This T cell receptor beta chain was identified in a study of blood T cell repertoires in COVID-19. The wider study: Sites in the United States, Italy and Spain provided acute and convalescent COVID-19 samples.

In the study's own analysis: The assay estimated nucleated cells by amplifying reference gene primers. The data were produced by immunoSEQ multiplex PCR, yet TCRdb's version contains in-frame clones alone and is incomplete. From that table come the V and J calls and clone size; the DNA was used to work out D and trimming. Among a few hundred thousand clones listed, 86% were seen once. CDR1 is MGHRA, CDR2 YSYEKL, per germline. V shed 0 bases, J shed 1 base, and the junction held 5 bases outside the gene matches. The CDR3 runs 16 residues. Sequencing used peripheral blood. The rearrangement links TRBV4-1 to TRBJ1-1; the match to TRBD1 covers 7 bases. This clonotype was obtained from a woman between 65 and 79 years old with COVID-19, enrolled during active disease. The CDR3, as DNA: TGCGCCAGCAGCCAAGATCCGGGACAGCGGAACACTGAAGCTTTCTTT. Protein product: CASSQDPGQRNTEAFF.